Below, 25 T cell receptor beta chains from the same sample are listed, as sequenced in a study of T cells in Graves' hyperthyroidism and ophthalmopathy. From RNA transcripts, TCR beta CDR3 regions were amplified. The TCR CDR3 was amplified in a first-round RT-PCR using the HTBI primer set. Each CDR3 protein is one row after TCRdb ran MiXCR on the multiplex PCR reads. Here the sample spans 270,000 or so distinct CDR3 sequences, around 25% being singletons. The sample was blood. These receptors all stem from a man aged 40-49 years with Graves' hyperthyroidism that later progressed to Graves' ophthalmopathy.

In its sample, this clonotype was seen many times. The gene calls are TRBV5-1 and TRBJ1-1, with no clear D. With 2 bases removed from V and 0 bases from J, the gap between germline ends came to 8 bases. In germline, CDR1 is SGHRS, CDR2 YFSETQ. This CDR3 is 14 amino acids long. The CDR3 is CASSLRGMNTEAFF. CDR3 in DNA: TGCGCCAGCAGCTTAAGAGGTATGAACACTGAAGCTTTCTTT.

This clonotype was detected ten times or more. V usage is TRBV10-2 and J usage is TRBJ2-5; D gene ambiguous. The V and J ends lost 3 bases and 5 bases respectively, with 10 bases between them. Looked up from germline, CDR1 is WSHSY and CDR2 is SAAADI. There are 13 residues in the CDR3. The CDR3 spells CASSEPSRETQYF. As DNA, the CDR3 is TGCGCCAGCAGTGAACCTAGTAGGGAGACCCAGTACTTC.

This clonotype occurred many times. The CDR3: CASSYSKLGVRYEQYF. Written as DNA, the CDR3 is TGTGCCAGCAGTTACTCGAAATTGGGGGTCCGCTACGAGCAGTACTTC. This chain uses TRBV6-5 with TRBJ2-7; D is possibly TRBD1 or TRBD2 (5 bases each). Germline V gene data show CDR1 as MNHEY and CDR2 as SVGAGI. The ends were cut back, 0 bases at V and 3 bases at J, with 15 bases in the middle. The CDR3 runs to 16 residues.

In its sample, this clonotype was seen a few times. This chain connects TRBV3-1 to TRBJ2-7; D is unclear. Germline CDR1 reads LGHDT; CDR2 reads YNNKEL (reference sequence). V dropped 0 bases and J dropped 6 bases, with 3 bases sitting between them. The CDR3 is 11 amino acids. The CDR3, as DNA: TGTGCCAGCAGCCAAGATCTCGAGCAGTACTTC. This translates into CASSQDLEQYF.

Regarding this clonotype: A read error may produce the germline difference seen at one junction end. V usage is TRBV18 and J usage is TRBJ2-5; D is ambiguous. Germline CDR1 reads KGHSH; CDR2 reads LQKENI. CDR3 size: 13 residues. The CDR3: CASSLGHQETQHF. In DNA, the CDR3 is TGTGCCAGCTCACTCGGGCACCAAGAGACCCAGCACTTC.

Note on this clonotype: The junction shows a germline mismatch at one end, possibly a read error. The V call is TRBV6-1, the J call TRBJ1-5; D possibly corresponds to TRBD1 (6 bases). Per the germline V gene, CDR1 is MNHNS and CDR2 is SASEGT. CDR3 length: 15 residues. DNA of the CDR3: TGTGCCAGCACTGAAATAGGGGGATTTAATCAGCCCCAGCATTTT. It encodes CASTEIGGFNQPQHF.

V and J are TRBV20-1 and TRBJ1-1, with 10 nucleotides matching TRBD1. Trimming at V came to 3 bases and at J to 9 bases, leaving 7 bases not matched to a gene. Germline assignment: CDR1 DFQATT and CDR2 SNEGSKA (reference sequence). This CDR3 is built from 13 residues. The CDR3 DNA reads as TGCAGTGCTAGTGGGACAGGGGTAAACCAAGCTTTCTTT. Amino acid sequence: CSASGTGVNQAFF.

This clonotype was counted ten times or more. The V and J genes are TRBV12-3 or TRBV12-4 and TRBJ1-5; D is ambiguous. Trimming removed 3 bases from V and 0 bases from J, with 12 bases in between. CDR3 size: 16 residues. The CDR3 DNA reads TGTGCCAGCAGTTTGGTGGTAGGGAATAGCAATCAGCCCCAGCATTTT. It is translated as CASSLVVGNSNQPQHF.

The sample holds many counts of this clonotype. V gene TRBV6-1 combines with J gene TRBJ2-2; 9 bases are a match to TRBD1. Trimming removed 4 bases from V and 7 bases from J; junction bases left unmatched: 7. Germline V gene sequence: CDR1 MNHNS, CDR2 SASEGT. This CDR3 comprises 15 residues. The DNA of the CDR3 is TGTGCCAGCAGTGCGGGGACAGGGATATACGGGGAGCTGTTTTTT. As protein: CASSAGTGIYGELFF.

This clonotype appeared many times. CDR3 sequence reads: CASEAPGGGYEQYF. For the CDR3, the DNA is TGTGCCAGCGAGGCGCCGGGAGGGGGGTACGAGCAGTACTTC. This sequence joins TRBV5-4 and TRBJ2-7; 8 bases fit TRBD2. CDR1 and CDR2 from the germline V gene are SGHNT and YYREEE (reference sequence). CDR3 length: 14 amino acids. With V trimmed by 7 bases and J by 4 bases, 10 bases remained unmatched.

The chain is built from TRBV29-1 and TRBJ1-1, with D perhaps matching TRBD1 (6 bases). The V end was cut by 8 bases, the J end by 6 bases, with 19 bases between. The CDR3 extends over 13 amino acids. Looked up from germline, CDR1 is SQVTM and CDR2 is ANQGSEA. The DNA for the CDR3 is TGCAGCCCATGGGGGGCAGGGAAGTCTGAAGCTTTCTTT. It is translated as CSPWGAGKSEAFF.

CDR3 in DNA: TGTGCCAGCAGCTTGATGATTCGGGACCAAGAGACCCAGTACTTC. It yields the protein CASSLMIRDQETQYF. The chain has TRBV5-6 and TRBJ2-5, with D hard to call. The CDR3 spans 15 residues. V lost 1 base and J lost 0, with 10 bases in between. CDR1 SGHDT and CDR2 YYEEEE come from the germline V gene.

This clonotype was seen ten or more times. J is TRBJ2-4 and V is TRBV5-1, with TRBD2 identical over 8 bases. The length of the CDR3 is 14 residues. In germline, CDR1 is SGHRS, CDR2 YFSETQ. After removal of 3 bases from V and 7 bases from J, the junction contained 6 bases not matched to a gene. CDR3 bases: TGCGCCAGCAGCTCACAAGCGGGAGCCAACATTCAGTACTTC. Its translation is CASSSQAGANIQYF. Variable domain in full (rest from reference TRBV5-1 and TRBJ2-4): KAGVTQTPRYLIKTRGQQVTLSCSPISGHRSVSWYQQTPGQGLQFLFEYFSETQRNKGNFPGRFSGRQFSNSRSEMNVSTLELGDSALYLCASSSQAGANIQYFGAGTRLSVL.

The rearrangement links TRBV28 to TRBJ2-5; 7 bases align to TRBD2. J was trimmed by 5 bases and V by 2 bases; bases with no gene match: 11. This CDR3 spans 16 amino acids. The V gene's germline CDR1 is MDHEN and CDR2 SYDVKM. For the CDR3, the DNA is TGTGCCAGCAGTTTACGTGGACTAGAGGGGACGGAGACCCAGTACTTC. It codes for CASSLRGLEGTETQYF.

The CDR3 sequence: CASKGLQGSYSYEQYF. The CDR3 nucleotides are TGTGCCAGCAAGGGGCTACAGGGGTCCTACTCCTACGAGCAGTACTTC. The chain is built from TRBV6-2 or TRBV6-3 and TRBJ2-7; 7 bases are a match to TRBD1. The CDR3 loop spans 16 amino acids. Losses at the gene ends were 7 bases for V and 0 bases for J; bases not matched to a gene: 12. CDR1 is MNHEY, CDR2 SVGEGT, per germline.

Many counts were recorded for this clonotype. The gene calls are TRBV6-2 or TRBV6-3 and TRBJ2-7, with 8 nucleotides matching TRBD1. In germline, CDR1 is MNHEY, CDR2 SVGEGT. There are 15 residues in the CDR3. V was pared by 7 bases and J by 4 bases, with 12 bases of the junction left unmatched. CDR3 sequence (DNA): TGTGCCAGCATCCCAGGGCGGACAGGGAGGTACGAGCAGTACTTC. Amino acid sequence: CASIPGRTGRYEQYF.

Many counts were recorded for this clonotype. The V call is TRBV24-1, the J call TRBJ2-2; 10 bases align to TRBD2. V was pared by 3 bases and J by 5 bases, with 8 bases of the junction left unmatched. The germline gives CDR1 KGHDR, CDR2 SFDVKD. The CDR3 totals 17 residues. The CDR3 here is CATSDPSSGRGTGELFF. The CDR3 DNA follows: TGTGCCACCAGTGATCCTTCTAGCGGGAGAGGGACCGGGGAGCTGTTTTTT.

The chain couples TRBV7-2 to TRBJ1-2; TRBD1 is a possible D gene (5 bases). The CDR3 is 13 amino acids. With 4 bases removed from V and 6 bases from J, the gap between germline ends came to 12 bases. The germline V gene has CDR1 SGHTA and CDR2 FQGNSA. CDR3 loop: CASSWTRGDGYTF. The CDR3 DNA follows: TGTGCCAGCAGCTGGACAAGGGGAGATGGCTACACCTTC.

This clonotype was recorded many times. J is TRBJ2-5 and V is TRBV10-3; D unclear. The germline V and J ends were trimmed by 2 bases and 3 bases, with 7 bases remaining between them. In germline, CDR1 is ENHRY, CDR2 SYGVKD. The CDR3 has 13 amino acids. The CDR3 loop reads CAISERAEETQYF. The CDR3 DNA follows: TGTGCCATCAGTGAGCGGGCAGAAGAGACCCAGTACTTC.

This clonotype has a count of ten or more. The rearrangement joins TRBV27 to TRBJ1-2, with D maybe TRBD1 (5 bases). The CDR3 extends over 13 amino acids. Trimming removed 2 bases from V and 8 bases from J, with 12 bases in between. CDR1 and CDR2 from the germline V gene are MNHEY and SMNVEV (reference sequence). The CDR3 region has the DNA TGTGCCAGCAGTTTACAAGGGGCCGGAGGCTACACCTTC. Protein: CASSLQGAGGYTF.

This sequence joins TRBV4-1 and TRBJ1-3, with D perhaps matching TRBD1 (5 bases). The V end was cut by 4 bases, the J end by 0 bases, with 13 bases between. This CDR3 contains 16 residues. The germline gives CDR1 MGHRA, CDR2 YSYEKL. CDR3 sequence reads: CASSRQLDGSGNTIYF. The CDR3 DNA is TGCGCCAGCAGCCGACAGCTCGACGGCTCTGGAAACACCATATATTTT.

This clonotype came up many times. The chain uses TRBV7-8 and TRBJ2-5; D tentatively reads TRBD1 or TRBD2 (6 bases each). Deletions cut 5 bases from V and 3 bases from J, with 19 bases between. The CDR3 is 16 residues long. Germline V lookup: CDR1 SGHVS, CDR2 FQNEAQ. The chain's CDR3 is CASSLGGGWSKETQYF. In DNA form, the CDR3 reads TGTGCCAGCAGCCTAGGAGGGGGTTGGTCGAAAGAGACCCAGTACTTC.

The sample holds many counts of this clonotype. The chain is built from TRBV9 and TRBJ2-7; 11 nucleotides line up with TRBD2. The CDR3 covers 15 residues. Germline CDR1 is SGDLS and CDR2 is YYNGEE. J lost 2 bases, V lost 0 bases, and 1 base had no gene match. The CDR3 sequence: CASSVGLAGTYEQYF. The CDR3 DNA follows: TGTGCCAGCAGCGTAGGACTAGCGGGAACCTACGAGCAGTACTTC.

The chain links TRBV6-1 to TRBJ2-2, with 11 bases aligning to TRBD1. CDR1 and CDR2 from the germline V gene are MNHNS and SASEGT. The CDR3 contains 14 residues. V trimming: 6 bases; J trimming: 3 bases; junction bases outside the gene matches: 0. CDR3 residues: CASRGQGDTGELFF. CDR3 DNA sequence: TGTGCCAGCAGGGGACAGGGGGACACCGGGGAGCTGTTTTTT.

This clonotype has a count of ten or more. The chain couples TRBV19 to TRBJ2-2; maybe TRBD1 (7 bases). V lost 5 bases, J lost 6 bases, and 25 bases lay in between. Germline-derived CDR1 and CDR2 are LNHDA and SQIVND (reference sequence). This CDR3 has 18 residues. Written as DNA, the CDR3 is TGTGCCAGTAGTGACAGGGACTTCAATCTCGGCGGCGCCGGGGAGCTGTTTTTT. The encoded protein is CASSDRDFNLGGAGELFF.